Below are 18 T cell receptor beta chains sequenced from a single sample in a study of T cell responses to AZD1222 COVID-19 vaccine. Generated by immunoSEQ multiplex PCR, the TCRdb table keeps only in-frame clones and is missing some. The table shows some 140,000 clones, with roughly 94% occurring only once. The sequenced sample was peripheral blood, obtained on day 0 of AZD1222 vaccination. The receptors were gathered from an adult in good health.

The CDR3 bases are TGTGCCAGCCGACAGGGGGCGACAGATACGCAGTATTTT. This codes for CASRQGATDTQYF. V gene TRBV6-5 combines with J gene TRBJ2-3; TRBD1 agrees at 10 bases. V was clipped by 8 bases and J by 3 bases; unmatched bases: 2. Germline CDR1 is MNHEY and CDR2 is SVGAGI. The CDR3 extends over 13 amino acids.

V gene TRBV7-9 combines with J gene TRBJ2-7; D is ambiguous. Germline V gene data show CDR1 as SEHNR and CDR2 as FQNEAQ (reference sequence). Deletions cut 5 bases from V and 0 bases from J, with 8 bases between. The CDR3 length is 13 residues. CDR3 DNA: TGTGCCAGCAGCCCGAGGAGCTCCTACGAGCAGTACTTC. Its translation: CASSPRSSYEQYF.

Points on this clone: This same CDR3 is encoded by further DNA sequences in the sample. The CDR3 loop reads CASSLGGYSNQPQHF. The CDR3 DNA reads as TGTGCCAGCAGCTTAGGAGGGTATAGCAATCAGCCCCAGCATTTT. The chain is built from TRBV7-2 and TRBJ1-5; D call uncertain. Germline V CDR1 and CDR2: SGHTA, FQGNSA. Trimming cost V 1 base and J 0 bases, with 7 bases left between them. There are 15 residues in the CDR3. The whole variable domain, remainder taken from reference TRBV7-2 and TRBJ1-5, is GAGVSQSPSNKVTEKGKDVELRCDPISGHTALYWYRQSLGQGLEFLIYFQGNSAPDKSGLPSDRFSAERTGGSVSTLTIQRTQQEDSAVYLCASSLGGYSNQPQHFGDGTRLSIL.

The J gene is TRBJ2-2, the V gene TRBV19; D tentatively reads TRBD1 or TRBD2 (7 bases each). This CDR3 comprises 15 residues. Germline V lookup: CDR1 LNHDA, CDR2 SQIVND (reference sequence). V lost 10 bases and J lost 6, with 21 bases in between. CDR3 coding DNA: TGTGCCACTCCCCAGGGGGGGGCCGGGGCCGGGGAGCTGTTTTTT. Translated, it gives CATPQGGAGAGELFF.

Here the CDR3 reads CASSFRRPGRAKNIQYF. In DNA, the CDR3 is TGTGCCAGCAGTTTTCGGCGACCCGGTAGAGCCAAAAACATTCAGTACTTC. The chain carries TRBV28 and TRBJ2-4; D gene uncertain. The CDR3 has 17 residues. In germline, CDR1 is MDHEN, CDR2 SYDVKM. V was cut by 3 bases and J by 0 bases, with 15 bases left in between.

The J gene is TRBJ1-6, the V gene TRBV10-3, with 11 bases fitting TRBD1. The CDR3 is 13 residues long. Germline CDR1 and CDR2: ENHRY and SYGVKD. V dropped 10 bases and J dropped 7; count of bases not matched to a gene: 3. Here the CDR3 reads CATWDRGNSPLHF. The CDR3 DNA is TGTGCCACCTGGGACAGGGGGAATTCACCCCTCCACTTT.

The chain recombines TRBV5-8 with TRBJ2-5; D is perhaps TRBD2 (6 bases). CDR1 is SGHTS, CDR2 YDEGEE, per germline. The CDR3 sequence is 15 residues long. V shed 0 bases and J shed 7 bases, with 16 bases lying between them. The CDR3 region is CASSLDAGRRGTQYF. In DNA, the CDR3 is TGTGCCAGCAGCTTGGACGCGGGACGGCGAGGGACCCAGTACTTC.

Concerning this clone: Distinct nucleotide sequences in the sample also encode this CDR3. The rearrangement links TRBV4-3 to TRBJ2-7; 10 bases are a match to TRBD1. V lost 6 bases, J lost 3 bases, and 5 bases stayed unmatched. Germline lookup yields CDR1 LGHNA and CDR2 YSLEER. The CDR3 has 14 residues. CDR3 sequence: CASSPRTGGYEQYF. The CDR3 nucleotides are TGCGCCAGCAGTCCCAGGACAGGGGGCTACGAGCAGTACTTC.

The chain is built from TRBV7-8 and TRBJ1-1, with D maybe TRBD1 (6 bases). There are 17 residues in the CDR3. Per germline, CDR1 SGHVS and CDR2 FQNEAQ. V was clipped by 4 bases and J by 4 bases, with 22 bases between them. CDR3 protein: CASSWRVDQGPATEAFF. The CDR3 DNA reads TGTGCCAGCAGCTGGAGGGTTGATCAGGGGCCGGCCACTGAAGCTTTCTTT.

The table lists this clone with a few counts. The chain joins TRBV6-5 to TRBJ1-5, with a weak D call TRBD1 (6 bases). CDR3 length: 13 amino acids. The V gene's germline CDR1 is MNHEY and CDR2 SVGAGI. Trimming shortened V by 5 bases and J by 4 bases, and 9 bases separated the two germline ends. CDR3 nucleotide sequence: TGTGCCAGCAGTCGGACAGTGAATCAGCCCCAGCATTTT. Translation gives CASSRTVNQPQHF.

This clone has a handful of counts. The V gene is TRBV19, the J gene TRBJ1-1; the D is unclear. This CDR3 has 14 residues. V lost 1 base and J 1 base, leaving 7 bases between the germline ends. Germline CDR1 reads LNHDA; CDR2 reads SQIVND (reference sequence). CDR3 DNA: TGTGCCAGTAGTATAGTTCCAGAGAACACTGAAGCTTTCTTT. Protein product: CASSIVPENTEAFF.

The chain is built from TRBV4-1 and TRBJ2-1, with D perhaps being TRBD1 or TRBD2 (6 bases each). The V gene's germline CDR1 is MGHRA and CDR2 YSYEKL. The germline V and J ends were trimmed by 4 bases and 2 bases, with 18 bases remaining between them. The CDR3 extends over 17 amino acids. Here the CDR3 DNA reads TGCGCCAGCAGCCCTTCGTGGGGGGCAGGCACCTACAATGAGCAGTTCTTC. Its protein product is CASSPSWGAGTYNEQFF.

CDR3 sequence: CASSIWSGGWNQPQHF. CDR3 in DNA: TGTGCCAGTAGTATTTGGTCAGGGGGCTGGAATCAGCCCCAGCATTTT. This chain connects TRBV19 to TRBJ1-5; 8 bases are shared with TRBD1. Germline trimming cut 3 bases from V and 4 bases from J; bases unmatched to any gene: 8. This CDR3 is 16 amino acids long. Germline loops: CDR1 LNHDA, CDR2 SQIVND (reference sequence).

This chain joins TRBV11-2 and TRBJ2-3; possible D gene TRBD2, 6 bases. V lost 3 bases and J lost 1, with 8 bases in between. CDR3 size: 14 residues. Germline V gene sequence: CDR1 SGHAT, CDR2 FQNNGV. CDR3 bases: TGTGCCAGCAGCTTGGGGACTGGCACAGATACGCAGTATTTT. As protein: CASSLGTGTDTQYF.

This rearrangement joins TRBV5-5 to TRBJ1-2; D is undetermined. The length of the CDR3 is 14 residues. The germline V gene has CDR1 SGHKS and CDR2 YYEKEE (reference sequence). V lost 6 bases and J 9 bases, leaving 21 bases between the germline ends. The DNA of the CDR3 is TGTGCCAGCACCCAAGGCAGGACGGGAGAGAGCTACACCTTC. Protein: CASTQGRTGESYTF.

V and J are TRBV7-3 and TRBJ2-1; TRBD2 might be the D (6 bases). The germline V gene has CDR1 SGHTA and CDR2 FQGTGA. The germline V and J ends were trimmed by 4 bases and 11 bases, with 12 bases remaining between them. The CDR3 contains 12 residues. Here the CDR3 reads CASSSTGGQQFF. The DNA for the CDR3 is TGTGCCAGCAGCTCGACCGGGGGTCAGCAGTTCTTC.

This clone is a singleton in its sample. The chain recombines TRBV25-1 with TRBJ2-7, with 9 bases lining up with TRBD1. Germline CDR1 MGHDK, CDR2 SYGVNS. J gave up 0 bases and V 4 bases, and 4 bases lay outside the gene matches. The CDR3 is made up of 15 amino acids. CDR3 in DNA: TGTGCCAGCAGTGGACAGGGGGACTTCTCCTACGAGCAGTACTTC. This codes for CASSGQGDFSYEQYF.

The chain links TRBV7-2 to TRBJ1-4; 7 bases map to TRBD1. Germline V CDR1 and CDR2: SGHTA, FQGNSA. With V trimmed by 1 base and J by 4 bases, 3 bases remained unmatched. The CDR3 is 15 amino acids. CDR3 sequence (DNA): TGTGCCAGCAGCTTAGTGGGGACAGATAATGAAAAACTGTTTTTT. This codes for CASSLVGTDNEKLFF.